This T cell receptor (beta chain) was retrieved from a study of T cells after yellow fever vaccination. This CDR3 contains 13 residues. Germline lookup yields CDR1 SGHNT and CDR2 YYREEE (reference sequence). This clonotype was recorded a few times. The junction departs from germline at one end; a sequencing error may be responsible. TCRdb redid the calling of the 5' RACE reads with MiXCR, one entry per CDR3 protein. The sample lists 300,000 or so distinct CDR3 sequences; 10% to 15% were seen once. The chain links TRBV5-4 to TRBJ2-1, with D perhaps matching TRBD1 or TRBD2 (5 bases each). The clonotype was recovered from a man aged 25 to 40 who received the YFV17D yellow fever vaccine. The sample here was CD4+ T cells sorted from PBMCs, taken 45 days after the yellow fever booster vaccination. As DNA, the CDR3 is TGTGCCAGCAGCCGAGAGGTCGGGGACGGGGTGCTCTTC. It codes for CASSREVGDGVLF. The entire variable domain, with the rest obtained from reference TRBV5-4 and TRBJ2-1, is as follows: ETGVTQSPTHLIKTRGQQVTLRCSSQSGHNTVSWYQQALGQGPQFIFQYYREEENGRGNFPPRFSGLQFPNYSSELNVNALELDDSALYLCASSREVGDGVLFGPGTRLTVL.